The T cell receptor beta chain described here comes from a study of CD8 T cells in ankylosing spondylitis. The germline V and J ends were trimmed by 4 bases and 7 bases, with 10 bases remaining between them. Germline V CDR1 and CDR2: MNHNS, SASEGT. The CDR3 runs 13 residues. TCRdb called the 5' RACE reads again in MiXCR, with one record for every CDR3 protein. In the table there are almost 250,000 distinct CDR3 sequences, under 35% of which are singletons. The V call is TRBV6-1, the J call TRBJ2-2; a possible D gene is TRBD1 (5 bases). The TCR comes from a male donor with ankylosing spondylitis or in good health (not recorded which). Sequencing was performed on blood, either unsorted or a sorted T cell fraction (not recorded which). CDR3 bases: TGTGCCAGCAGTGGCCTTAGGGGCGGGGAGCTGTTTTTT. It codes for CASSGLRGGELFF.